A single sample gave rise to the 27 T cell receptor beta chains below, sequenced in a study of cytotoxic CD8 clonotypes in ibrutinib-treated CLL. The repertoire was sequenced with immunoSEQ multiplex PCR; TCRdb's copy has only in-frame clones and lacks some. The table shows roughly 190,000 clones, with roughly 72% occurring only once. Sequenced here: PBMCs, sampled after 24 months of ibrutinib treatment. The receptors shown here come from a human donor with chronic lymphocytic leukemia.

The V call is TRBV27, the J call TRBJ2-5; D ambiguous. The V end lost 0 bases, the J end lost 4 bases, and 3 bases lay between the germline ends. CDR3 size: 12 residues. The germline V gene has CDR1 MNHEY and CDR2 SMNVEV (reference sequence). The CDR3 DNA follows: TGTGCCAGCAGTTTATCGCCAGAGACCCAGTACTTC. Amino acid sequence: CASSLSPETQYF.

The chain employs TRBV6-5 and TRBJ2-7; perhaps TRBD2 as D (6 bases). CDR1 and CDR2 (germline): MNHEY, SVGAGI. Trimming took off 4 bases at V and 0 bases at J, with 13 bases between the two ends. The CDR3 runs to 15 residues. CDR3 in amino acids: CASSSGRDFSYEQYF. The CDR3, as DNA: TGTGCCAGCAGTTCCGGCCGGGACTTCTCCTACGAGCAGTACTTC.

The chain employs TRBV9 and TRBJ1-1, with 9 bases that match TRBD1. V gave up 3 bases and J gave up 1 base; unmatched junction bases: 4. The germline V gene has CDR1 SGDLS and CDR2 YYNGEE. The CDR3 length is 15 residues. Written as DNA, the CDR3 is TGTGCCAGCAGCGCCAACAGGGGGCAGAACACTGAAGCTTTCTTT. Translating gives CASSANRGQNTEAFF. Full variable domain (remainder filled in from reference TRBV9 and TRBJ1-1): DSGVTQTPKHLITATGQRVTLRCSPRSGDLSVYWYQQSLDQGLQFLIQYYNGEERAKGNILERFSAQQFPDLHSELNLSSLELGDSALYFCASSANRGQNTEAFFGQGTRLTVV.

The chain carries TRBV4-3 and TRBJ1-1, with D maybe TRBD1 (5 bases). From germline, CDR1 is LGHNA and CDR2 YSLEER. CDR3 length: 15 amino acids. Trimming shortened V by 3 bases and J by 0 bases, and 11 bases separated the two germline ends. For the CDR3, the DNA is TGCGCCAGCAGCCACGCGGGACGGATGAACACTGAAGCTTTCTTT. Its translation is CASSHAGRMNTEAFF.

The chain carries TRBV5-6 and TRBJ2-2; D possibly corresponds to TRBD1 (6 bases). CDR3 length: 15 residues. The V gene lost 0 bases and the J gene lost 9 bases, with 15 bases spanning the gap. The germline V gene has CDR1 SGHDT and CDR2 YYEEEE. The CDR3 bases are TGTGCCAGCAGCTTGGAGGGACACGGCCGTAGGGAGCTGTTTTTT. Translated: CASSLEGHGRRELFF.

The chain combines TRBV18 with TRBJ2-1; a possible D gene is TRBD2 (7 bases). The CDR3 length is 15 residues. V dropped 3 bases and J dropped 6 bases, with 15 bases sitting between them. Germline values: CDR1 KGHSH, CDR2 LQKENI. CDR3 amino acids: CASSPLQGGGNEQFF. In DNA form, the CDR3 reads TGTGCCAGCTCACCCCTGCAGGGAGGGGGCAATGAGCAGTTCTTC.

The chain joins TRBV7-3 to TRBJ1-1; a weak D match, TRBD1 (5 bases). Trimming took 5 bases from V and 3 from J, leaving 13 bases between them. Germline CDR1 SGHTA, CDR2 FQGTGA. This CDR3 has 14 residues. The CDR3 spells CASSQDTSHTEAFF. The CDR3 DNA is TGTGCCAGCAGCCAGGACACCAGCCACACTGAAGCTTTCTTT.

This clone was observed a handful of times. V usage is TRBV30 and J usage is TRBJ1-2, with TRBD1 matching over 7 bases. The V gene's germline CDR1 is GTSNPN and CDR2 SVGIG (reference sequence). J was trimmed by 5 bases and V by 4 bases; bases with no gene match: 4. The CDR3 extends over 12 amino acids. The CDR3 nucleotides are TGTGCCTGGACAGGGGGGGCATATGGCTACACCTTC. This sequence encodes CAWTGGAYGYTF.

This clone was observed a handful of times. This chain links TRBV5-8 with TRBJ1-3; no firm D call. Trimming stripped 5 bases from V and 7 bases from J, with 7 bases between. In germline, CDR1 is SGHTS, CDR2 YDEGEE. The CDR3 spans 11 residues. The CDR3 loop is CASRRANTIYF. CDR3 sequence (DNA): TGTGCCAGCAGACGGGCCAACACCATATATTTT. Filled out from reference TRBV5-8 and TRBJ1-3, the complete variable domain reads EAGVTQSPTHLIKTRGQQATLRCSPISGHTSVYWYQQALGLGLQFLLWYDEGEERNRGNFPPRFSGRQFPNYSSELNVNALELEDSALYLCASRRANTIYFGEGSWLTVV.

The chain combines TRBV14 with TRBJ1-2; TRBD1 might be the D (5 bases). CDR3 length equals 17 residues. The V gene's germline CDR1 is SGHDN and CDR2 FVKESK. V was pared by 0 bases and J by 1 base, with 15 bases between. CDR3 nucleotides: TGTGCCAGCAGCCAAGATACCTTCAGGGCAAATAACTATGGCTACACCTTC. Protein sequence: CASSQDTFRANNYGYTF.

In this sample, this clone turned up a few times. V gene TRBV5-1 combines with J gene TRBJ2-1; D gene uncertain. V was clipped by 0 bases and J by 4 bases, with 8 bases between them. There are 14 residues in the CDR3. CDR1 is SGHRS, CDR2 YFSETQ, per germline. The CDR3 DNA follows: TGCGCCAGCAGCTTGGGTCCTAGTTACAATGAGCAGTTCTTC. Its protein is CASSLGPSYNEQFF.

The rearrangement links TRBV7-6 to TRBJ2-7; the D gene could be TRBD1 or TRBD2 (6 bases each). Trimming removed 2 bases at V and 2 bases at J, with 13 bases between. CDR3 size: 15 residues. The V gene's germline CDR1 is SGHVS and CDR2 FNYEAQ. The CDR3 DNA is TGTGCCAGCAGCTTACTGCAGGGGAGGCCCTACGAGCAGTACTTC. Protein sequence: CASSLLQGRPYEQYF. The full variable domain, with the rest looked up from reference TRBV7-6 and TRBJ2-7, is GAGVSQSPRYKVTKRGQDVALRCDPISGHVSLYWYRQALGQGPEFLTYFNYEAQQDKSGLPNDRFSAERPEGSISTLTIQRTEQRDSAMYRCASSLLQGRPYEQYFGPGTRLTVT.

The chain joins TRBV15 to TRBJ1-1; D call uncertain. V lost 7 bases, J lost 3 bases, and 15 bases lay in between. The CDR3 loop spans 14 amino acids. Germline CDR1 LNHNV, CDR2 YYDKDF (reference sequence). Here the CDR3 DNA reads TGTGCCACCACATCTAAGTACGGGGACACTGAAGCTTTCTTT. Residues: CATTSKYGDTEAFF. Complete variable domain (other parts from reference TRBV15 and TRBJ1-1): DAMVIQNPRYQVTQFGKPVTLSCSQTLNHNVMYWYQQKSSQAPKLLFHYYDKDFNNEADTPDNFQSRRPNTSFCFLDIRSPGLGDTAMYLCATTSKYGDTEAFFGQGTRLTVV.

V gene TRBV2 combines with J gene TRBJ1-5; no clear D. The germline V gene encodes CDR1 SNHLY and CDR2 FYNNEI. V shed 5 bases and J shed 0 bases, with 14 bases lying between them. The CDR3 extends over 16 amino acids. The CDR3: CASSLLTTNSNQPQHF. CDR3 coding DNA: TGTGCCAGCAGTCTCCTAACGACTAATAGCAATCAGCCCCAGCATTTT.

The J gene is TRBJ2-7, the V gene TRBV20-1; D may be TRBD1 (6 bases). CDR3 size: 11 residues. Trimming removed 3 bases at V and 7 bases at J, with 10 bases between. The germline gives CDR1 DFQATT, CDR2 SNEGSKA (reference sequence). CDR3 bases: TGCAGTGCTAGCTCTCAGGGGGAGCAGTACTTC. This codes for CSASSQGEQYF.

The chain carries TRBV25-1 and TRBJ2-1; TRBD1 matches 7 bases. The CDR3 runs 14 residues. Germline V gene sequence: CDR1 MGHDK, CDR2 SYGVNS. Trimming at V came to 4 bases and at J to 5 bases, leaving 5 bases not matched to a gene. The CDR3 nucleotides are TGTGCCAGCAGTGGGGGACAGACTCACAATGAGCAGTTCTTC. Protein product: CASSGGQTHNEQFF.

The chain joins TRBV18 to TRBJ2-5; 9 bases fit TRBD1. The trim removed 5 bases at V and 5 bases at J, leaving 6 bases unmatched. The CDR3 covers 14 residues. Germline lookup yields CDR1 KGHSH and CDR2 LQKENI. The CDR3 coding sequence is TGTGCCAGCTCAAGACAGGGGGTGGTGGAGACCCAGTACTTC. Its protein product is CASSRQGVVETQYF.

The V and J genes are TRBV2 and TRBJ2-1, with 8 bases matching TRBD2. Per germline, CDR1 SNHLY and CDR2 FYNNEI. The V gene end was trimmed by 9 bases and the J gene end by 5 bases; junction bases not matched to a gene: 12. CDR3 length equals 15 residues. This chain's CDR3 is CASRAGERSDNEQFF. The CDR3 nucleotides read TGTGCCAGTCGAGCGGGAGAACGGTCGGACAATGAGCAGTTCTTC.

This clone was detected a few times. This chain joins TRBV27 and TRBJ1-4; 7 nucleotides match TRBD1. Germline V gene sequence: CDR1 MNHEY, CDR2 SMNVEV (reference sequence). The CDR3 covers 15 residues. J gave up 5 bases and V 5 bases, and 8 bases lay outside the gene matches. DNA of the CDR3: TGTGCCAGCAGTGCTCGACAGGGTGGAAATGAAAAACTGTTTTTT. This translates into CASSARQGGNEKLFF.

J is TRBJ1-1 and V is TRBV7-9; D remains ambiguous. Germline CDR1 and CDR2: SEHNR and FQNEAQ (reference sequence). Between the trimmed V and J ends, which lost 2 bases and 0 bases, there was a span of 10 bases. CDR3 length: 15 amino acids. This chain's CDR3 is CASSLSLGMNTEAFF. CDR3 DNA sequence: TGTGCCAGCAGCTTATCCCTGGGAATGAACACTGAAGCTTTCTTT.

The CDR3 sequence is CSARGQGQETQYF. The CDR3 DNA is TGCAGCGCCAGGGGACAGGGACAAGAGACCCAGTACTTC. This chain connects TRBV29-1 to TRBJ2-5; 9 nucleotides line up with TRBD1. Germline-derived CDR1 and CDR2 are SQVTM and ANQGSEA. This CDR3 is 13 amino acids long. The junction had 5 bases not matched to a gene; V was cut back by 7 bases and J by 2 bases.

There are a few counts of this clone. The chain couples TRBV19 to TRBJ2-5, with 7 nucleotides matching TRBD2. V dropped 6 bases and J dropped 4; count of bases not matched to a gene: 5. CDR1 LNHDA and CDR2 SQIVND come from the germline V gene (reference sequence). This CDR3 contains 13 residues. The CDR3 sequence is CASRFSGGETQYF. CDR3 nucleotide sequence: TGTGCCAGTAGATTTTCGGGGGGAGAGACCCAGTACTTC.

A few counts support this clone. The V gene is TRBV7-6, the J gene TRBJ2-3, with 10 bases identical to TRBD2. Germline CDR1 and CDR2: SGHVS and FNYEAQ. With V trimmed by 1 base and J by 1 base, 2 bases remained unmatched. The CDR3 extends over 16 amino acids. The CDR3 region has the DNA TGTGCCAGCAGCTTAGGAGGACTAGCGGGCACAGATACGCAGTATTTT. This encodes CASSLGGLAGTDTQYF.

The chain carries TRBV13 and TRBJ2-1, with 10 nucleotides matching TRBD1. The CDR3 covers 15 residues. V lost 4 bases and J lost 7; bases outside the gene matches: 7. Germline V gene lookup returns CDR1 PRHDT and CDR2 FYEKMQ (reference sequence). CDR3 region: CASSSYRDRGNEQFF. The CDR3 DNA reads as TGTGCCAGCAGCTCGTACCGGGACAGGGGTAATGAGCAGTTCTTC. The full variable domain, its missing parts supplied by reference TRBV13 and TRBJ2-1, is AAGVIQSPRHLIKEKRETATLKCYPIPRHDTVYWYQQGPGQDPQFLISFYEKMQSDKGSIPDRFSAQQFSDYHSELNMSSLELGDSALYFCASSSYRDRGNEQFFGPGTRLTVL.

A single count supports this clone. V and J are TRBV30 and TRBJ1-1; D gene unclear. V lost 4 bases and J 2 bases, leaving 11 bases between the germline ends. This CDR3 is 13 amino acids long. Germline CDR1 is GTSNPN and CDR2 is SVGIG (reference sequence). In DNA, the CDR3 is TGTGCCTGGATTTTGACGGATAACACTGAAGCTTTCTTT. Translation gives CAWILTDNTEAFF.

In DNA form, the CDR3 reads TGTGCCAGCTCACCAAGTCCTCTTCAGCCCCAGCATTTT. It is translated as CASSPSPLQPQHF. This rearrangement joins TRBV18 to TRBJ1-5; D is unclear. CDR1 and CDR2 (germline): KGHSH, LQKENI. The CDR3 consists of 13 residues. Between the trimmed V and J ends, which lost 2 bases and 6 bases, there was a span of 8 bases. The entire variable domain, with the rest obtained from reference TRBV18 and TRBJ1-5, is as follows: NAGVMQNPRHLVRRRGQEARLRCSPMKGHSHVYWYRQLPEEGLKFMVYLQKENIIDESGMPKERFSAEFPKEGPSILRIQQVVRGDSAAYFCASSPSPLQPQHFGDGTRLSIL.

This sequence joins TRBV29-1 and TRBJ2-1; 13 bases fit TRBD2. Germline values: CDR1 SQVTM, CDR2 ANQGSEA. CDR3 length: 13 residues. Trimming cost V 4 bases and J 6 bases; bases outside gene matches: 0. CDR3 sequence reads: CSVGTSGSNEQFF. The DNA of the CDR3 is TGCAGCGTTGGGACTAGCGGGAGCAATGAGCAGTTCTTC.